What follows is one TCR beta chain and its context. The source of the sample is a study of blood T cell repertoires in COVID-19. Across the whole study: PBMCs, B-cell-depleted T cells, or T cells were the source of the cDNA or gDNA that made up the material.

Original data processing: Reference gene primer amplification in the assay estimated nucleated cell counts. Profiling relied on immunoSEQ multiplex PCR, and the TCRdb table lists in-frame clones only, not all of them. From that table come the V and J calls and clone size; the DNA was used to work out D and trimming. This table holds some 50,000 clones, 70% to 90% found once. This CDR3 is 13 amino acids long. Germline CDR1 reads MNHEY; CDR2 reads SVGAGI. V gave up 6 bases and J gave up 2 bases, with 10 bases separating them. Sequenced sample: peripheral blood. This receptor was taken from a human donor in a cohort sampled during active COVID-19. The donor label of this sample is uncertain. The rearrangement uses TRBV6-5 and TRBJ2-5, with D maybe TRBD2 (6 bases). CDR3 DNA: TGTGCCAGCAGGGGGACTTCTCAAGAGACCCAGTACTTC. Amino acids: CASRGTSQETQYF.